This paragraph reports one T cell receptor (beta chain). The entry originates in a study of beta chain features in type 1 diabetes. cDNA synthesis used the whole RNA isolate, giving expressed TCRB sequences. Profiling relied on immunoSEQ multiplex PCR, and the TCRdb table lists in-frame clones only, not all of them. The sample comprises over 500,000 clones, roughly 15% of which are singletons, and about 0.086% rests with the top ten. The germline V and J ends were trimmed by 0 bases and 3 bases, with 9 bases remaining between them. This CDR3 has 15 amino acids. The germline gives CDR1 SGHAT, CDR2 FQNNGV.

The clonotype comes from a man aged 18 to 35 in good health. Input material: naive CD4+ T cells from blood. The chain combines TRBV11-2 with TRBJ1-5; tentative D call: TRBD1 (6 bases). CDR3: CASSLDAGANQPQHF. DNA for the CDR3: TGTGCCAGCAGCTTAGATGCAGGGGCCAATCAGCCCCAGCATTTT.